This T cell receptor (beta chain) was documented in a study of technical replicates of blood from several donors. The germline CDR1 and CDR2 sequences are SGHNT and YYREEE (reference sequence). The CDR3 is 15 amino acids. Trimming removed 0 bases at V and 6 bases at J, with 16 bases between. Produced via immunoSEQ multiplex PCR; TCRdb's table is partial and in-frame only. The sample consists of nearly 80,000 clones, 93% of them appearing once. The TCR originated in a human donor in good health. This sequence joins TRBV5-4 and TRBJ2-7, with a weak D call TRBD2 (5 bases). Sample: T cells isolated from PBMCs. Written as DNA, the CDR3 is TGTGCCAGCAGCTTGGGTTTTTCGGGGAGTGGCGAGCAGTACTTC. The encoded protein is CASSLGFSGSGEQYF.